This TCR beta chain was recovered during a study of PD-L1 blockade in urothelial cancer. The overall study: Samples came from 3 weeks, at the second dose, and 6 weeks into treatment. Blood samples contained a median about 130,000 T cells.

The data were produced by immunoSEQ multiplex PCR, yet TCRdb's version contains in-frame clones alone and is incomplete. The top ten hold 2.5% to 3% of the sample, which has tens of thousands of clones, 81% seen once. Patients had urothelial carcinoma that was locally advanced or metastatic. Germline-derived CDR1 and CDR2 are MNHNY and SVGAGI (reference sequence). The V segment lost 5 bases and the J segment 2 bases; nucleotides outside the gene matches: 9. The CDR3 consists of 15 residues. Sample: PBMCs, taken around atezolizumab (anti-PD-L1) treatment. The sequence was collected from a man aged 65 to 85 with urothelial cancer. This chain uses TRBV6-6 with TRBJ2-7, with 7 bases fitting TRBD1. The CDR3 sequence: CASSLFRDRPYEQYF. The CDR3 DNA follows: TGTGCCAGCAGTCTCTTCCGGGACAGACCCTACGAGCAGTACTTC.